This T cell receptor (beta chain) derives from a study of beta chain features in type 1 diabetes. Trimming stripped 3 bases from V and 0 bases from J, with 11 bases between. Germline CDR1 is SGDLS and CDR2 is YYNGEE. This CDR3 contains 15 residues. What was sequenced were expressed TCRB transcripts, since all of the isolated RNA had been reverse transcribed. The repertoire was sequenced with immunoSEQ multiplex PCR; TCRdb's copy has only in-frame clones and lacks some. Among 620,000 or so clones listed, 15% to 18% were seen once. This clone has only a few counts. The TCR was taken from a man younger than 30 in good health. The chain joins TRBV9 to TRBJ2-3; a possible D gene is TRBD2 (5 bases). The source material was naive CD4+ T cells from blood. As DNA, the CDR3 is TGTGCCAGCAGCGCAAACGAGGGAAGCACAGATACGCAGTATTTT. Its protein is CASSANEGSTDTQYF.